The 10 T cell receptor delta chains below were found in one sample sequenced in a study of Vδ1+ human thymocytes. The study, taken as a whole, reports: Highly polyclonal TRG and TRD repertoires with Gaussian CDR3 length distributions appeared in thymus.

RNA was extracted from the cells and then reverse transcribed. CDR3 amplicons came from multiplex PCR with pooled V-gene forward and constant-region reverse primers. TCRdb re-called the multiplex PCR reads through CATT. The data hold about 75,000 delta-chain clones, with approximately 30% observed a single time. These receptors have no known antigen. The sample was Vdelta1+ gamma-delta thymocytes from the thymus. Noted subset: FACS-sorted CD3+ TCRalphabeta- TCRVdelta1+ TCRVdelta2- thymocytes. All receptors come from a boy under two years old who had congenital heart surgery.

The table lists this clone with a few counts. The chain joins TRDV1 to TRDJ1; 8 bases are shared with TRDD2. V shed 5 bases and J 1 base; nucleotides not matched to a gene: 24. CDR1 is TSWWSYY and CDR2 is QGS in the germline V gene. This CDR3 has 21 residues. CDR3 sequence: CALGTPTLPTFSGVGTDKLIF. The CDR3 DNA reads TGTGCTCTTGGGACCCCAACGCTTCCTACATTTAGTGGGGTCGGCACCGATAAACTCATCTTT.

Comments on this clone: Distinct nucleotide sequences in the sample also encode this CDR3. The chain links TRDV2 to TRDJ1, with 8 positions matching TRDD3. The CDR3 has 16 residues. CDR1 and CDR2 (germline): GEAIGNYY, EKD. The ends lost 5 bases at V and 5 bases at J; junction bases unmatched: 15. CDR3 sequence (DNA): TGTGCCTGTGGTTGCTGGGGGACCCCGCGGAGGGATAAACTCATCTTT. It encodes CACGCWGTPRRDKLIF.

For this clone: A much more abundant neighbour one base away suggests this may be a read error. This chain uses TRDV2 with TRDJ1, with 9 bases identical to TRDD3. V shed 7 bases, J shed 4 bases, and the junction held 18 bases outside the gene matches. In germline, CDR1 is GEAIGNYY, CDR2 EKD. The CDR3 length is 17 residues. The CDR3 reads CAWTYWGNPVHVDKLIF. The CDR3 coding sequence is TGTGCCTGGACCTACTGGGGGAACCCGGTGCACGTCGATAAACTCATCTTT.

This clone was detected only a few times. An end of the junction does not agree with germline; a read error may underlie this. The V gene is TRDV1, the J gene TRDJ1; D is undetermined. The CDR3 has 20 residues. The V gene's germline CDR1 is TSWWSYY and CDR2 QGS. The CDR3 nucleotides read TGTGCTCTTGGGGAAAGTGTCCCCCCGTACTGTGTCAGGTACACCGATAGACTCATCTTT. The encoded protein is CALGESVPPYCVRYTDRLIF.

The J gene is TRDJ1, the V gene TRDV2, with 11 positions matching TRDD3. The CDR3 is 15 amino acids. Per germline, CDR1 GEAIGNYY and CDR2 EKD. The V gene end was trimmed by 7 bases and the J gene end by 6 bases; junction bases not matched to a gene: 12. CDR3 bases: TGTGCCTGCATCCCCTACTGGGGGATAAAAAATAAACTCATCTTT. Residues: CACIPYWGIKNKLIF.

The sample holds a few counts of this clone. Compared with germline, one end of the junction differs, possibly owing to a read error. This sample also contains other DNA sequences that code for the same CDR3. J is TRDJ1 and V is TRDV1, with D maybe TRDD3 (6 bases). This CDR3 is 18 amino acids long. CDR1 TSWWSYY and CDR2 QGS come from the germline V gene. Here the CDR3 DNA reads TGCGCTCTTGGGGAAGGTCGCACGTTGAACTGGGTAGCCGATAAACTCATCTTT. Translation gives CALGEGRTLNWVADKLIF.

Worth noting for this clone: This clone may be a read error of a much larger clone one base away. J is TRDJ1 and V is TRDV2, with 11 positions matching TRDD3. Germline V gene lookup returns CDR1 GEAIGNYY and CDR2 EKD. V was clipped by 5 bases and J by 0 bases; unmatched bases: 25. The CDR3 has 22 residues. In nucleotides, the CDR3 is TGTGCCTGTGCACCAACCGTACTGGGGGATAGTGTGGGCATAAAGTACACCGATAAACTCATCTTT. This translates into CACAPTVLGDSVGIKYTDKLIF.

The chain employs TRDV1 and TRDJ1, with 12 bases that match TRDD3. The CDR3 is 22 residues long. Trimming removed 0 bases from V and 1 base from J; junction bases left unmatched: 18. CDR1 is TSWWSYY, CDR2 QGS, per germline. The CDR3 nucleotides read TGTGCTCTTGGGGAACTAATTACGGGGGGACTGGGGGATACCAGAGGCACCGATAAACTCATCTTT. The encoded protein is CALGELITGGLGDTRGTDKLIF.

V and J are TRDV1 and TRDJ1; D gene uncertain. The germline V gene has CDR1 TSWWSYY and CDR2 QGS. This CDR3 spans 16 amino acids. Trimming removed 1 base from V and 3 bases from J, with 15 bases in between. CDR3 region: CALGEPTPTRADKLIF. CDR3 DNA sequence: TGTGCTCTTGGGGAACCAACCCCCACCCGGGCCGATAAACTCATCTTT.

This clone was observed once. The same CDR3 is also encoded by other DNA sequences in this sample. This chain joins TRDV1 and TRDJ1, with no clear D. V was shortened by 1 base and J by 2 bases, with 23 bases between the two germline ends. CDR3 length: 19 residues. The germline CDR1 and CDR2 sequences are TSWWSYY and QGS. In nucleotides, the CDR3 is TGTGCTCTTGGGGAACCAAATCCCCCGGCTCATTGTGAGACCGATAAACTCATCTTT. Protein sequence: CALGEPNPPAHCETDKLIF.